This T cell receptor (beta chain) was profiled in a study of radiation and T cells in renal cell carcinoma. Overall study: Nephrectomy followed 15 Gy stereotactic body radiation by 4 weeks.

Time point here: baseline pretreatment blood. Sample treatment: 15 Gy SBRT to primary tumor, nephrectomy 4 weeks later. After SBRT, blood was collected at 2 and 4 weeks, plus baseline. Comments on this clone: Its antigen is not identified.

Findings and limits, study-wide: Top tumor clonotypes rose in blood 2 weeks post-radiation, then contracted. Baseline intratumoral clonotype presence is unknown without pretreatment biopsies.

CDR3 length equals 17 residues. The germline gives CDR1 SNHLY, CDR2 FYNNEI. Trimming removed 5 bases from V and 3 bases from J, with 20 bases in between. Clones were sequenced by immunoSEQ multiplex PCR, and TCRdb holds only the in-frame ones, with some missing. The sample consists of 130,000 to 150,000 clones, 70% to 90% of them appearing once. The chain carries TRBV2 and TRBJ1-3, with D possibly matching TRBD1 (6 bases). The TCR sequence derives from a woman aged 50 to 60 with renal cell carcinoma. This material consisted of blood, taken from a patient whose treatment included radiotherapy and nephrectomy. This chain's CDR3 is CASSSPGTKGVGNTIYF. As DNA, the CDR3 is TGTGCCAGCAGTTCTCCCGGGACAAAGGGAGTTGGAAACACCATATATTTT. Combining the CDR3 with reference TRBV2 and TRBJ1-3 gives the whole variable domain EPEVTQTPSHQVTQMGQEVILRCVPISNHLYFYWYRQILGQKVEFLVSFYNNEISEKSEIFDDQFSVERPDGSNFTLKIRSTKLEDSAMYFCASSSPGTKGVGNTIYFGEGSWLTVV.